The T cell receptor beta chain under discussion was sequenced for a study of identical twins. Broader study findings: Weaker excess twin sharing was seen among beta out-of-frame sequences. Compared with models, monozygotic twins showed more out-of-frame TCR alpha sharing.

The CDR3 totals 15 residues. Trimming removed 1 base from V and 3 bases from J; junction bases left unmatched: 4. CDR1 KGHSH and CDR2 LQKENI come from the germline V gene. Concerning this clonotype itself: Its specificity is not known.

TCRdb itself ran the 5' RACE reads through MiXCR, one entry per CDR3 protein. This sample yields approximately 1.8 million distinct CDR3 sequences, of which about 31% are seen a single time; approximately 0.29% belongs to the top ten. What was sequenced was cord blood. The receptor's source is a newborn girl in good health. V and J are TRBV18 and TRBJ2-7; 9 bases align to TRBD1. The CDR3 DNA reads TGTGCCAGCTCACCACGGACAGGGGTCCTCTACGAGCAGTACTTC. Encoded protein: CASSPRTGVLYEQYF.